This entry lists 17 T cell receptor beta chains sequenced from one sample in a study of blood T cell repertoires in COVID-19. TCRdb keeps only in-frame clones here, not all; method: immunoSEQ multiplex PCR. Altogether about 140,000 clones are present, over 75% being singletons, with the ten largest covering under 12%. Sequencing was carried out using peripheral blood. The receptors shown here come from a man aged 55 to 70 with active or convalescent COVID-19.

The genes are TRBV5-4 and TRBJ1-6; 8 positions agree with TRBD1. Germline CDR1 reads SGHNT; CDR2 reads YYREEE (reference sequence). This CDR3 comprises 16 residues. V dropped 0 bases and J dropped 6; count of bases not matched to a gene: 5. The CDR3, as DNA: TGTGCCAGCAGCTTGGGAAGGACAGGGAGTAATTCACCCCTCCACTTT. Its translation: CASSLGRTGSNSPLHF.

The gene calls are TRBV28 and TRBJ1-5; D is possibly TRBD1 (5 bases). V was shortened by 7 bases and J by 4 bases, with 17 bases between the two germline ends. Germline values: CDR1 MDHEN, CDR2 SYDVKM. CDR3 length: 15 residues. The DNA for the CDR3 is TGTGCCAGCATCGTGGGGGGGTCTAGAAATCAGCCCCAGCATTTT. This gives the protein CASIVGGSRNQPQHF.

The chain couples TRBV7-9 to TRBJ2-3, with unresolved D. The ends were cut back, 6 bases at V and 1 base at J, with 14 bases in the middle. CDR3 length: 15 amino acids. CDR1 is SEHNR, CDR2 FQNEAQ, per germline (reference sequence). CDR3 bases: TGTGCCAGCAGGATGTCCCGGTTCGGCACAGATACGCAGTATTTT. Amino acid sequence: CASRMSRFGTDTQYF.

V is TRBV29-1 and J is TRBJ2-3, with 9 positions matching TRBD2. Per the germline V gene, CDR1 is SQVTM and CDR2 is ANQGSEA. Trimming removed 2 bases from V and 4 bases from J; junction bases left unmatched: 7. CDR3 length equals 15 residues. The CDR3 loop is CSVEKGSGRADTQYF. The DNA of the CDR3 is TGCAGCGTTGAAAAGGGTAGCGGGAGAGCAGATACGCAGTATTTT.

The CDR3 sequence is CASSQVSGRTFNYNEQFF. The CDR3 nucleotides are TGTGCCAGCAGCCAAGTTAGCGGGAGGACCTTTAACTACAATGAGCAGTTCTTC. V usage is TRBV4-2 and J usage is TRBJ2-1, with 10 bases matching TRBD2. This CDR3 spans 18 amino acids. V dropped 1 base and J dropped 3; count of bases not matched to a gene: 9. Germline CDR1 and CDR2: LGHNA and YNFKEQ.

The rearrangement links TRBV7-2 to TRBJ2-7, with 8 bases lining up with TRBD1. CDR1 is SGHTA, CDR2 FQGNSA, per germline. V lost 8 bases and J lost 4; bases outside the gene matches: 7. The CDR3 has 13 amino acids. This CDR3 is CASRDRGQYEQYF. CDR3 DNA sequence: TGTGCCAGCCGAGACAGGGGTCAATACGAGCAGTACTTC.

CDR3 sequence: CASSLDRGLGYGYTF. CDR3 coding DNA: TGTGCCAGCAGCTTAGACAGGGGGCTAGGCTATGGCTACACCTTC. This chain links TRBV7-2 with TRBJ1-2, with 9 bases matching TRBD1. The germline V gene encodes CDR1 SGHTA and CDR2 FQGNSA. V gave up 1 base and J gave up 4 bases; unmatched junction bases: 4. This CDR3 is 15 amino acids long.

V gene TRBV19 combines with J gene TRBJ2-1, with D perhaps matching TRBD2 (6 bases). CDR3 length equals 14 residues. The V gene's germline CDR1 is LNHDA and CDR2 SQIVND (reference sequence). The V gene lost 4 bases and the J gene lost 4 bases, with 11 bases spanning the gap. The CDR3 nucleotides are TGTGCCAGTAGTACGGGACTCTTATACAATGAGCAGTTCTTC. This translates into CASSTGLLYNEQFF.

The V and J genes are TRBV27 and TRBJ1-5, with 8 bases matching TRBD1. CDR1 is MNHEY, CDR2 SMNVEV, per germline (reference sequence). V lost 6 bases and J lost 7; bases outside the gene matches: 14. The CDR3 is made up of 16 amino acids. Here the CDR3 reads CASRTYAGGAGQPQHF. CDR3 sequence (DNA): TGTGCCAGCAGGACCTACGCAGGGGGCGCGGGACAGCCCCAGCATTTT.

This clone was counted a single time. This chain connects TRBV7-9 to TRBJ1-5, with 8 bases fitting TRBD1. J was trimmed by 0 bases and V by 6 bases; bases with no gene match: 10. Per germline, CDR1 SEHNR and CDR2 FQNEAQ (reference sequence). CDR3 length: 17 amino acids. CDR3 DNA sequence: TGTGCCAGCAGTCCAGGACAGGGCGAGCCTAGCAATCAGCCCCAGCATTTT. Its translation: CASSPGQGEPSNQPQHF. The full variable domain, in which reference TRBV7-9 and TRBJ1-5 provide the parts outside the CDR3, is DTGVSQNPRHKITKRGQNVTFRCDPISEHNRLYWYRQTLGQGPEFLTYFQNEAQLEKSRLLSDRFSAERPKGSFSTLEIQRTEQGDSAMYLCASSPGQGEPSNQPQHFGDGTRLSIL.

The chain has TRBV29-1 and TRBJ1-1; TRBD1 matches 7 bases. V shed 7 bases and J 1 base; nucleotides not matched to a gene: 3. CDR3 length: 12 amino acids. The germline V gene encodes CDR1 SQVTM and CDR2 ANQGSEA. This CDR3 reads CSGRQGNTEAFF. CDR3 DNA sequence: TGCAGCGGAAGACAGGGGAACACTGAAGCTTTCTTT.

This clone was observed once. In nucleotides, the CDR3 is TGTGCCAGCAGCCCCCCTCTTGTCAGATTGAACACTGAAGCTTTCTTT. Residues: CASSPPLVRLNTEAFF. The chain couples TRBV14 to TRBJ1-1; unclear D gene. Germline V gene data show CDR1 as SGHDN and CDR2 as FVKESK. The V end lost 4 bases, the J end lost 0 bases, and 15 bases lay between the germline ends. This CDR3 region has 16 residues.

This chain links TRBV24-1 with TRBJ2-7; 9 nucleotides agree with TRBD1. The CDR3 extends over 16 amino acids. The germline gives CDR1 KGHDR, CDR2 SFDVKD. V dropped 4 bases and J dropped 6; count of bases not matched to a gene: 12. CDR3 in DNA: TGTGCCACCAGTGACGACCCCGGGACAGGGACTGGCGAGCAGTACTTC. Protein product: CATSDDPGTGTGEQYF.

The chain has TRBV7-2 and TRBJ2-7, with D perhaps TRBD1 (6 bases). V dropped 3 bases and J dropped 0 bases, with 12 bases sitting between them. This CDR3 is 15 amino acids long. CDR1 is SGHTA and CDR2 is FQGNSA in the germline V gene. CDR3 DNA: TGTGCCAGCAGCTTCAATCACAGGGTCTCCTACGAGCAGTACTTC. It encodes CASSFNHRVSYEQYF.

The chain joins TRBV5-4 to TRBJ2-5, with a possible D match to TRBD1 (5 bases). The CDR3 length is 14 residues. CDR1 and CDR2 from the germline V gene are SGHNT and YYREEE (reference sequence). Between the trimmed V and J ends, which lost 3 bases and 0 bases, there was a span of 9 bases. The CDR3 loop reads CASSSLQDQETQYF. CDR3 DNA sequence: TGTGCCAGCAGCTCCCTACAGGACCAAGAGACCCAGTACTTC.

To note about this clone: An end of the junction does not agree with germline; a read error may underlie this. The chain is built from TRBV7-7 and TRBJ1-5; D remains unclear. This CDR3 region has 16 residues. Looked up from germline, CDR1 is SSHAT and CDR2 is FNYEAQ (reference sequence). The CDR3 bases are TGTGCTAGCAGCCCTAGAGGGAAAGGATTTTATCAGCCCCAGCATTTT. Amino acid sequence: CASSPRGKGFYQPQHF.

The chain links TRBV6-5 to TRBJ2-5; D unresolved. Trimming took 2 bases from V and 1 from J, leaving 14 bases between them. The length of the CDR3 is 16 residues. Per the germline V gene, CDR1 is MNHEY and CDR2 is SVGAGI. CDR3 region: CASSYGKRRPQETQYF. CDR3 bases: TGTGCCAGCAGTTACGGAAAACGGAGACCCCAAGAGACCCAGTACTTC.